Sequencing of this T cell receptor (beta chain) was carried out in a study of T cell responses to AZD1222 COVID-19 vaccine. Whole-study results and caveats: Clonal diversity may have been underestimated in mostly white British donors. At 160-218 and 743-854, vaccine-associated CD4 TCRs were dominant, and they spanned spike. Only a handful of people who got AZD1222 tested seropositive at baseline.

The protocol was immunoSEQ multiplex PCR, while the TCRdb copy is restricted to in-frame clones and leaves out a portion. Here the sample spans 95,000 to 100,000 clones, 89% being singletons. Regarding this clone: What it binds is unknown.

CDR3 length: 17 residues. CDR1 SGHNT and CDR2 YENEEA come from the germline V gene. V was cut by 0 bases and J by 0 bases, with 11 bases left in between. This receptor was taken from an adult in good health. The chain uses TRBV11-3 and TRBJ1-4; D uncertain. Sequencing was performed on peripheral blood, taken on day 0 of AZD1222 vaccination. The CDR3 spells CASSLDPAHATNEKLFF. The CDR3 DNA is TGTGCCAGCAGCTTAGATCCGGCACACGCAACTAATGAAAAACTGTTTTTT.